This section outlines one T cell receptor (beta chain) sequence together with its context. Assay: immunoSEQ multiplex PCR; the TCRdb copy retains only in-frame clones and omits some. The data contain tens of thousands of clones, about 88% of them singletons. This specimen belongs to a study of blood T cell repertoires in COVID-19. Germline lookup yields CDR1 SGHDT and CDR2 YYEEEE. CDR3 size: 16 residues. V shed 2 bases, J shed 4 bases, and the junction held 6 bases outside the gene matches. The chain uses TRBV5-6 and TRBJ2-3; 11 bases align to TRBD1. Specimen: peripheral blood. The TCR was taken from a man between 65 and 85 years old with acute or convalescent COVID-19. The CDR3 protein is CASSFRTGGKADTQYF. The CDR3 DNA sequence: TGTGCCAGCAGCTTCCGGACAGGGGGCAAGGCAGATACGCAGTATTTT.